This TCR beta chain stems from a study of blood T cell repertoires in COVID-19. Turning to the study itself: Some COVID-19 samples were acute and others convalescent; all came from the United States, Italy and Spain. T cells, B-cell-depleted T cells, or PBMCs supplied cDNA or gDNA.

In the original workflow: How many nucleated cells were present was estimated from reference gene primer amplification. Assay: immunoSEQ multiplex PCR; the TCRdb copy retains only in-frame clones and omits some. V, J and clone size are those of that table, while D and trimming were read from the DNA. The sample yields about 150,000 clones, roughly nine tenths seen once. The sample holds one count of this clone. The CDR3 contains 12 residues. With 2 bases removed from V and 6 bases from J, the gap between germline ends came to 7 bases. V is TRBV12-3 or TRBV12-4 and J is TRBJ1-1; unclear D gene. The origin of this receptor is a man in his forties or fifties with acute or convalescent COVID-19. The sample comprised peripheral blood. The CDR3 loop is CASSLILAEAFF. The CDR3 DNA follows: TGTGCCAGCAGTTTAATCCTAGCTGAAGCTTTCTTT.